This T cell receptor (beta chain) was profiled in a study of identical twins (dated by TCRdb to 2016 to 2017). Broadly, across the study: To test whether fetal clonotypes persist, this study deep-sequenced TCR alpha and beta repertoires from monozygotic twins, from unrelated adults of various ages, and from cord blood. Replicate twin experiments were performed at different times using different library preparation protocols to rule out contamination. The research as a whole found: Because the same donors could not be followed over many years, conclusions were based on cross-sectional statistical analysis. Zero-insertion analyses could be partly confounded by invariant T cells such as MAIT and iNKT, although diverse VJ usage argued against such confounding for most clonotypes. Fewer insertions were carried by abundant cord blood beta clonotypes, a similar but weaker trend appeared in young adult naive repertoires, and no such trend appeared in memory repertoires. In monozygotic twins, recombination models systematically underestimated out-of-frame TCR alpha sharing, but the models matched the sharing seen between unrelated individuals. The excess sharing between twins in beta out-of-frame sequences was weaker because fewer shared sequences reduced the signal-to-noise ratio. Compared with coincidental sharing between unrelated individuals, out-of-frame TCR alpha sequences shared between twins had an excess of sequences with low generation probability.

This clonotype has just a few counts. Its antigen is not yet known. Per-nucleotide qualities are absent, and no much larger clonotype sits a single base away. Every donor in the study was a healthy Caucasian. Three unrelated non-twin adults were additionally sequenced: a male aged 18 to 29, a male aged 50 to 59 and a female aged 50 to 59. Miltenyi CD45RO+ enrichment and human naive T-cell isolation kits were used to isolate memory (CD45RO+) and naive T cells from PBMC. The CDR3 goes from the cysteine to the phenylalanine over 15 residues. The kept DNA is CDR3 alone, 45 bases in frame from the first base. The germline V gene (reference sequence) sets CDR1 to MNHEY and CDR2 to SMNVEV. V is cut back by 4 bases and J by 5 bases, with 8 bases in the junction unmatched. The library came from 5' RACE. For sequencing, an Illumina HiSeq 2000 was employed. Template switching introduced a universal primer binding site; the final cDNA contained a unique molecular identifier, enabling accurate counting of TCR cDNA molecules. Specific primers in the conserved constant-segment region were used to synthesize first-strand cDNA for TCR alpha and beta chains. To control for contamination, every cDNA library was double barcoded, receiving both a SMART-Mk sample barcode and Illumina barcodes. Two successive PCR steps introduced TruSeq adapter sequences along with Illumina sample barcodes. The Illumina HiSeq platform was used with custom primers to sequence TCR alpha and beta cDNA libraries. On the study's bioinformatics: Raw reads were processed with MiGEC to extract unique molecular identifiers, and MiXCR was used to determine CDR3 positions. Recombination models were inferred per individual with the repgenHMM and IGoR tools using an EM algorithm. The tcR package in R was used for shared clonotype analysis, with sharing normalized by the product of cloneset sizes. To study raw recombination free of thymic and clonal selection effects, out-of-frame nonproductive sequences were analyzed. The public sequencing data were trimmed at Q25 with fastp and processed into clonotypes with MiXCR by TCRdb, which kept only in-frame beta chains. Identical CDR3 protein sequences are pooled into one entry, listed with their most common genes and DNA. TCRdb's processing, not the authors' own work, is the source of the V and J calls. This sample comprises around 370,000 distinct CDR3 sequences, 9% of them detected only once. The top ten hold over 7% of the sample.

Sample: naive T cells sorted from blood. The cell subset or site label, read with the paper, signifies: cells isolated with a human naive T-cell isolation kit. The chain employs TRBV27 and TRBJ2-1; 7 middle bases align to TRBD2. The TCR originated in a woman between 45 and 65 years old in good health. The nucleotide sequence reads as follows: TGTGCCAGCAGTTCCTTTGGGAGGGCAAACAATGAGCAGTTCTTC. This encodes CASSSFGRANNEQFF.